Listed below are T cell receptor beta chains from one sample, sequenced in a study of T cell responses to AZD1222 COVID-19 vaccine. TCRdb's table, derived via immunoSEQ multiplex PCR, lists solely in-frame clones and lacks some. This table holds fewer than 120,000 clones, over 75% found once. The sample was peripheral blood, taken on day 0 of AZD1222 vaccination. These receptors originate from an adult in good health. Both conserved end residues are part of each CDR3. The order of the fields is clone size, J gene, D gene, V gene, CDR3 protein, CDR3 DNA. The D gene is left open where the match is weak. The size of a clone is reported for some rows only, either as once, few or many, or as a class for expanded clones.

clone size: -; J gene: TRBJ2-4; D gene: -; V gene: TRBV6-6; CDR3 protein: CASSSGGPKNIQYF; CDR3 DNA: TGTGCCAGCAGTTCGGGGGGCCCCAAAAACATTCAGTACTTC
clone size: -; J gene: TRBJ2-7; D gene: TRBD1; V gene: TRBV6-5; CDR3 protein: CASSSGTGYEQYF; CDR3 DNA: TGTGCCAGCAGTTCCGGGACAGGGTACGAGCAGTACTTC
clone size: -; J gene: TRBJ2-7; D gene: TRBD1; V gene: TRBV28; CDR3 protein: CASSAPGQVYEQYF; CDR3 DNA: TGTGCCAGCAGTGCGCCGGGACAGGTCTACGAGCAGTACTTC
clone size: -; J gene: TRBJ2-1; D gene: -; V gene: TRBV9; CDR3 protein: CASSVTGGGRVYEQFF; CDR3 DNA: TGTGCCAGCAGCGTAACTGGAGGGGGGCGAGTATATGAGCAGTTCTTC
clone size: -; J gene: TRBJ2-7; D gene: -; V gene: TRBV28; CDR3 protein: CASSARYEQYF; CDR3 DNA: TGTGCCAGCAGTGCTAGGTACGAGCAGTACTTC
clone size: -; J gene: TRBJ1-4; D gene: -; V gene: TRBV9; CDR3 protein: CASSPPGATNEKLFF; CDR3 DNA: TGTGCCAGCAGCCCTCCGGGCGCAACTAATGAAAAACTGTTTTTT
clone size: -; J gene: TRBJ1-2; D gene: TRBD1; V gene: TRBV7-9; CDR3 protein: CASSRDRGSYGYTF; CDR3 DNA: TGTGCCAGCAGCCGGGACAGGGGATCCTATGGCTACACCTTC
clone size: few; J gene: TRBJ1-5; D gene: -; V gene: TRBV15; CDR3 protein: CATSSVGDSTVQPQHF; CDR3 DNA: TGTGCCACCAGCAGTGTTGGAGATTCGACTGTACAGCCCCAGCATTTT
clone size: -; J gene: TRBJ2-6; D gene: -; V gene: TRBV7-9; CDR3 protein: CASRKSGGGANVLTF; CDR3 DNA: TGTGCCAGCAGGAAATCCGGAGGGGGGGCCAACGTCCTGACTTTC
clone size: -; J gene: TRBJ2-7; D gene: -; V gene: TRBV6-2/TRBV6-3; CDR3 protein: CASSYSTLSYEQYF; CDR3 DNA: TGTGCCAGCAGTTACTCGACCCTCTCCTACGAGCAGTACTTC
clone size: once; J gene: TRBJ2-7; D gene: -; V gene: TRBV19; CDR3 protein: CASSINLNYEQYF; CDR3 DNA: TGTGCCAGTAGTATAAACCTTAACTACGAGCAGTACTTC
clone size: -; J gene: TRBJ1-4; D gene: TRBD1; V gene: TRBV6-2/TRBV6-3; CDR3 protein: CASSPGTGTEKLFF; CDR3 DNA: TGTGCCAGCAGCCCCGGGACAGGGACTGAAAAACTGTTTTTT
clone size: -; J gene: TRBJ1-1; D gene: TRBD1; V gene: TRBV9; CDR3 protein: CASSEGQGSGTEAFF; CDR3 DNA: TGTGCCAGCAGCGAGGGACAGGGGAGCGGAACTGAAGCTTTCTTT
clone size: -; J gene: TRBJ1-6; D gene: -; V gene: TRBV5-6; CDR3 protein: CASSSRSSGRGISPLHF; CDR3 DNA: TGTGCCAGCAGCTCAAGAAGTTCGGGGCGCGGAATTTCACCCCTCCACTTT
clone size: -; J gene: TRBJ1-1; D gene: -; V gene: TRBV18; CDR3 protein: CASSATVNTEAFF; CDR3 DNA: TGTGCCAGCTCAGCGACAGTGAACACTGAAGCTTTCTTT
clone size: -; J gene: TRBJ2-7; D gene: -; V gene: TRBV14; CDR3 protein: CASSQYRKAEQYF; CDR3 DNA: TGTGCCAGCAGCCAATATCGAAAGGCCGAGCAGTACTTC
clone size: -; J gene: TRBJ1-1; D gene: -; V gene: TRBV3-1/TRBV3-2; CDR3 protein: CASSQDLVRTFF; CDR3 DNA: TGTGCCAGCAGCCAAGACCTCGTGAGGACTTTCTTT
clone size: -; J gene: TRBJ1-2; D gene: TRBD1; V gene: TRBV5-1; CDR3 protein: CASSWTQGGPYGYTF; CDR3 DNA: TGCGCCAGCAGCTGGACCCAGGGGGGCCCCTATGGCTACACCTTC
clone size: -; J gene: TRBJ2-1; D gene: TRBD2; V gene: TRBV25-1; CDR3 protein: CASSVGRYYNEQFF; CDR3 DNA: TGTGCCAGCAGTGTCGGGAGGTACTACAATGAGCAGTTCTTC
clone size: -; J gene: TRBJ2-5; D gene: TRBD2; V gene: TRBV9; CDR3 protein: CASSVGLAGTQETQYF; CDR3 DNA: TGTGCCAGCAGCGTAGGTCTAGCGGGAACCCAAGAGACCCAGTACTTC
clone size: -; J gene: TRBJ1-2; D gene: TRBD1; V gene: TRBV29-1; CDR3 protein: CSVEPTGGGYGYTF; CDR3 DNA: TGCAGCGTTGAACCGACAGGGGGAGGCTATGGCTACACCTTC
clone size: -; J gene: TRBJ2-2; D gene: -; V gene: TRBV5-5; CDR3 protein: CASSAAVGRTGELFF; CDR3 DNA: TGTGCCAGCAGCGCGGCGGTAGGGAGAACCGGGGAGCTGTTTTTT
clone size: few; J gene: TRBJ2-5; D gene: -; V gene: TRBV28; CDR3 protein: CASRVLAPSNPETQYF; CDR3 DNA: TGTGCCAGCAGAGTTCTAGCGCCGAGTAACCCAGAGACCCAGTACTTC
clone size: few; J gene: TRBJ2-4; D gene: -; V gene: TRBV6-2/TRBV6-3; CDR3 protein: CASSYEGAPPKNIQYF; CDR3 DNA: TGTGCCAGCAGTTACGAGGGAGCGCCGCCCAAAAACATTCAGTACTTC
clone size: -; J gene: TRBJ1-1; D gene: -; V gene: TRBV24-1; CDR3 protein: CATSEGGPGRTEAFF; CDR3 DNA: TGTGCCACCAGTGAGGGGGGCCCCGGGAGGACTGAAGCTTTCTTT
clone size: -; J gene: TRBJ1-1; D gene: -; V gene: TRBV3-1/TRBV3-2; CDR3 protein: CASSQYFGVLNTEAFF; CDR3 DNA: TGTGCCAGCAGCCAGTATTTCGGGGTCCTGAACACTGAAGCTTTCTTT
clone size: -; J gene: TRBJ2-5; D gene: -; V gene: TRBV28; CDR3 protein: CASSFGGQETQYF; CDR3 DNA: TGTGCCAGCAGTTTCGGCGGACAAGAGACCCAGTACTTC
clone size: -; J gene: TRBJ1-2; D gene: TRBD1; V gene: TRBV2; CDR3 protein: CASIDGQGGLRYYGYTF; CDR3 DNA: TGTGCCAGCATCGATGGACAGGGAGGGTTGAGGTACTATGGCTACACCTTC
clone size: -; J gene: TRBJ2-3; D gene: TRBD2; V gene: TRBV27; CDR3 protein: CASSMIGLAGDSDTQYF; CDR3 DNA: TGTGCCAGCAGTATGATCGGACTAGCGGGAGATTCAGATACGCAGTATTTT
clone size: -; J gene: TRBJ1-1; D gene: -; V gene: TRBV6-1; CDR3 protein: CASSEYGPGALMNTEAFF; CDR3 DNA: TGTGCCAGCAGTGAATACGGCCCGGGGGCCCTAATGAACACTGAAGCTTTCTTT
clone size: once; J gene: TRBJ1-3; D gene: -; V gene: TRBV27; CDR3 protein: CASSPLGSIGARNTIYF; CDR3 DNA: TGTGCCAGCAGTCCTTTAGGAAGTATCGGGGCGAGAAACACCATATATTTT
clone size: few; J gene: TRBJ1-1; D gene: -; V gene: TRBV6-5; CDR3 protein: CASSPRVEREAFF; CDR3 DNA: TGTGCCAGCAGCCCCAGGGTGGAGCGTGAAGCTTTCTTT
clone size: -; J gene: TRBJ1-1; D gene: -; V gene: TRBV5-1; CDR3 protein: CASSLNAGNTEAFF; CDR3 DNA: TGCGCCAGCAGCTTGAACGCAGGGAACACTGAAGCTTTCTTT
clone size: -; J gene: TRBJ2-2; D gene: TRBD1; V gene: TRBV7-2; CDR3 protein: CASSLRTGVARQNTGELFF; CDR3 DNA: TGTGCCAGCAGCTTAAGAACAGGGGTTGCTCGGCAGAACACCGGGGAGCTGTTTTTT
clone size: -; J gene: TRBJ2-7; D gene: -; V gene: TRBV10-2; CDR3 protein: CASRTEGYEQYF; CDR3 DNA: TGCGCCAGCCGGACAGAAGGCTACGAGCAGTACTTC
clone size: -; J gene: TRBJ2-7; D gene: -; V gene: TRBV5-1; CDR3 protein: CASSFPQGQQYF; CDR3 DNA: TGCGCCAGCAGCTTCCCGCAGGGCCAGCAGTACTTC
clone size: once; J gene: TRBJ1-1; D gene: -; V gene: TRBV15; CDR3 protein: CATSLRSNTEAFF; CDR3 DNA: TGTGCCACCAGCCTTAGGTCAAACACTGAAGCTTTCTTT
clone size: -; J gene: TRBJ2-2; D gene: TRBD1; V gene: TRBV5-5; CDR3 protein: CASSSTTGTNTGELFF; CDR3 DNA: TGTGCCAGCAGCTCGACGACAGGGACGAACACCGGGGAGCTGTTTTTT
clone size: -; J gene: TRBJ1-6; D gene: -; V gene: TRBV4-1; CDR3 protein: CASSQDLAARDNSPLHF; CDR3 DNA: TGCGCCAGCAGCCAAGATCTAGCGGCCAGGGATAATTCACCCCTCCACTTT
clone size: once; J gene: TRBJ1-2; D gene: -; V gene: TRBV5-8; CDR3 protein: CASSLDGPQGHGYTF; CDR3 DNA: TGTGCCAGCAGCTTGGACGGACCTCAGGGGCATGGCTACACCTTC
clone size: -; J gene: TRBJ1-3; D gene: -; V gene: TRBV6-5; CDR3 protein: CASSYRSRGAGNTIYF; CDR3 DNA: TGTGCCAGCAGTTACCGGTCGCGGGGAGCTGGAAACACCATATATTTT
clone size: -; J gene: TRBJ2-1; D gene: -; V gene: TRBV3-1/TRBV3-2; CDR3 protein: CASSPDFAASYNEQFF; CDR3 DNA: TGTGCCAGCAGCCCAGACTTTGCGGCCTCCTACAATGAGCAGTTCTTC
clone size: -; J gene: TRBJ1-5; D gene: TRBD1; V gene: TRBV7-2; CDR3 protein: CASSSDRGNQPQHF; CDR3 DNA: TGTGCCAGCAGCTCGGACAGGGGCAATCAGCCCCAGCATTTT
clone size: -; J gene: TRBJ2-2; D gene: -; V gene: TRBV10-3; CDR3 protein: CAISPGPTNTGELFF; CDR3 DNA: TGTGCCATCAGCCCGGGGCCCACGAACACCGGGGAGCTGTTTTTT
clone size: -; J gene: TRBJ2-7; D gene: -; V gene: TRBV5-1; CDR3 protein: CASSGLERAGYEQYF; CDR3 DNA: TGCGCCAGCAGCGGGCTAGAAAGGGCGGGCTACGAGCAGTACTTC
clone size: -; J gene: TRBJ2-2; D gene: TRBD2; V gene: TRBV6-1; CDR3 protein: CASGGTSGGAGTGELFF; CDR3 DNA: TGTGCCAGCGGTGGGACTAGCGGGGGGGCCGGCACCGGGGAGCTGTTTTTT
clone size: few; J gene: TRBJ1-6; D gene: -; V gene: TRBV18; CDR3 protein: CASSSSSYNSPLHF; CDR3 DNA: TGTGCCAGCTCGTCGAGCTCCTATAATTCACCCCTCCACTTT